This T cell receptor (beta chain) appears in the sequencing data of a study of chemoradiotherapy in HPV16-positive cancers. About the study: Candidate HPV-specific T-cell clones and common TCR motifs came from functional assays in a couple of HPV16-positive patients. Study-level results: Better recurrence-free survival went with HPV-responsive T-cell expansion in HPV16-positive patients. Functional assays defining HPV-specific T cells used only a couple of HPV16-positive patients.

In this sample, this clone turned up a few times. The antigen remains unidentified. Assay used: immunoSEQ multiplex PCR; TCRdb lists only in-frame clones, some missing. Here the sample spans around 12,000 clones, 60% to 80% being singletons. Over chemoradiotherapy, repertoires were sampled more than once. Per the germline V gene, CDR1 is MNHEY and CDR2 is SVGAGI. The CDR3 has 13 amino acids. V shed 7 bases and J 10 bases; nucleotides not matched to a gene: 6. Collection of the sample occurred from a patient who underwent chemoradiotherapy. This receptor was identified in a human donor with HPV-associated anogenital cancer. The chain recombines TRBV6-5 with TRBJ1-6; TRBD1 aligns across 8 bases. CDR3 bases: TGTGCCAGCAATCGGGGACAGGAATCACCCCTCCACTTT. It codes for CASNRGQESPLHF.